The present entry profiles one T cell receptor (beta chain) with its context. The data were taken from a study of preoperative IRX-2 immunotherapy in early breast cancer. Treatment given: preoperative locoregional IRX-2 cytokine immunotherapy. Samples came from a phase Ib trial of preoperative locoregional IRX-2 cytokine immunotherapy. Clones were sequenced by immunoSEQ multiplex PCR, and TCRdb holds only the in-frame ones, with some missing. The data contain about 98,000 clones, 86% of them seen just once; the ten biggest clones take up roughly 2%. J was trimmed by 4 bases and V by 7 bases; bases with no gene match: 10. The CDR3 extends over 16 amino acids. In germline, CDR1 is MDHEN, CDR2 SYDVKM.

The clonotype was recovered from a human donor with breast cancer. The sequencing here drew on tumor tissue, taken after IRX-2 immunotherapy. The chain recombines TRBV28 with TRBJ1-5, with 10 nucleotides matching TRBD1. CDR3 region: CASKPGTGALNQPQHF. The CDR3, as DNA: TGTGCCAGCAAACCCGGGACAGGGGCTTTGAATCAGCCCCAGCATTTT.